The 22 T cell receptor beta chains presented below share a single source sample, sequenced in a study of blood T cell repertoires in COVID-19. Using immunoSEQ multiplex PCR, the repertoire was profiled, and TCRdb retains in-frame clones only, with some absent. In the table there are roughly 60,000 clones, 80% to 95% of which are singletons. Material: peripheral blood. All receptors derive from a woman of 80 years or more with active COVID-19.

The CDR3 region has the DNA TGTGCCAGCCTAGCGGGGTCCTACAATGAGCAGTTCTTC. Encoded protein: CASLAGSYNEQFF. The chain recombines TRBV6-5 with TRBJ2-1, with TRBD2 matching over 9 bases. Germline CDR1 and CDR2: MNHEY and SVGAGI. Trimming cost V 8 bases and J 1 base; bases outside gene matches: 0. This CDR3 has 13 amino acids.

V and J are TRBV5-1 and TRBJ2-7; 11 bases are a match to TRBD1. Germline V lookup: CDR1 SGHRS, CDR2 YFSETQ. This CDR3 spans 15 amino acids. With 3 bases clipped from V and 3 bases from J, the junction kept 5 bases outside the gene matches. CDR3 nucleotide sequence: TGCGCCAGCAGCTGGGGGGACAGGGGGAACTACGAGCAGTACTTC. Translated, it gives CASSWGDRGNYEQYF.

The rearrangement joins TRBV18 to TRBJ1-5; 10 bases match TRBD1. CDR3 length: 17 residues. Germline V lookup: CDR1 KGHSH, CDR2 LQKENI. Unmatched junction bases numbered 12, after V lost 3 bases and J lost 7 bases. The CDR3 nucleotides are TGTGCCAGCTCACCCGGGACAGGGGATTGGGGAGGACAGCCCCAGCATTTT. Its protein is CASSPGTGDWGGQPQHF.

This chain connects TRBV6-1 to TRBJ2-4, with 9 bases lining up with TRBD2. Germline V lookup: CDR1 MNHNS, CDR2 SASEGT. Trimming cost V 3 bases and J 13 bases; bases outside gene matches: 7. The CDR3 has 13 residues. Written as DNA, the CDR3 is TGTGCCAGCAGTGAGGCCGGGACTAGCAGGCAGTACTTC. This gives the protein CASSEAGTSRQYF.

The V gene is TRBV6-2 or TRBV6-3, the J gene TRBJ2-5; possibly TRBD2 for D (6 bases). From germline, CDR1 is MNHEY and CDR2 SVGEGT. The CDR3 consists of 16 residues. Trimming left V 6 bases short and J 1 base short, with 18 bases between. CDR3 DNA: TGTGCCAGCAGCCCTTCGGGACTTCTAGGCCAAGAGACCCAGTACTTC. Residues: CASSPSGLLGQETQYF.

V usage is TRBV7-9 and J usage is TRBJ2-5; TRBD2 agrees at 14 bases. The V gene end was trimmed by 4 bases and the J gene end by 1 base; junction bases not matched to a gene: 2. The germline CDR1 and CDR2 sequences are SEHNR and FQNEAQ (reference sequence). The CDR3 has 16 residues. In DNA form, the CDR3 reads TGTGCCAGCAGCTCCGGGACTAGCGGGGGCCAAGAGACCCAGTACTTC. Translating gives CASSSGTSGGQETQYF.

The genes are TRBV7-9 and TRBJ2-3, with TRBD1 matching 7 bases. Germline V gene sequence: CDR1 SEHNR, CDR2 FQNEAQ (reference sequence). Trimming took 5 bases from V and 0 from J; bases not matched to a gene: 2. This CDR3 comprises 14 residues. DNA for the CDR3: TGTGCCAGCAGCCTCAGGGGGAGCACAGATACGCAGTATTTT. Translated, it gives CASSLRGSTDTQYF.

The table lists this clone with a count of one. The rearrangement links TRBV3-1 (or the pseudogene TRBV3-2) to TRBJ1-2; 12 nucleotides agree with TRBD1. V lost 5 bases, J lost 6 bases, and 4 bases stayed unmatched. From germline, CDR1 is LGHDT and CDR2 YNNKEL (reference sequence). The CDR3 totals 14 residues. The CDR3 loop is CASSTGTGGHGYTF. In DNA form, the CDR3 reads TGTGCCAGCAGCACCGGGACAGGGGGCCATGGCTACACCTTC.

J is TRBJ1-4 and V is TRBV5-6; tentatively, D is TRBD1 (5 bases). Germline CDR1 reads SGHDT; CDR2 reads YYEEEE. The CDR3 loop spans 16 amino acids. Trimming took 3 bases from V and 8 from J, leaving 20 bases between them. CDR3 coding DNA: TGTGCCAGCAGCTCGAAATCCCAGGGATCTCAGGAAAAACTGTTTTTT. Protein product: CASSSKSQGSQEKLFF.

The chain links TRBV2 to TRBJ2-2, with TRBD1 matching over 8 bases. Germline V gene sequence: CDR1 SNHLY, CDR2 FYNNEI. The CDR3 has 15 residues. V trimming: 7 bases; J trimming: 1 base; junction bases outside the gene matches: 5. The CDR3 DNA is TGTGCCAGCAACCGGGGGACAGGGAACACCGGGGAGCTGTTTTTT. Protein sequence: CASNRGTGNTGELFF.

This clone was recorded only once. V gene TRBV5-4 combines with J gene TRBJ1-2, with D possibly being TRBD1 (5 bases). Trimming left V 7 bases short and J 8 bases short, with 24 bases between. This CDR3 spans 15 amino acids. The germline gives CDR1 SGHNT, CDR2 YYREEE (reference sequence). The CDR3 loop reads CASLRGREGIGGYTF. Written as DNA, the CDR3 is TGTGCCAGCTTGAGGGGTAGGGAGGGTATAGGCGGCTACACCTTC.

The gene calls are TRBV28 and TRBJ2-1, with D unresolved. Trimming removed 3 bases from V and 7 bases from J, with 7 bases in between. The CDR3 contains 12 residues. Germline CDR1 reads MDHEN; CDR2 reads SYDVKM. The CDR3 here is CASSLRRNEQFF. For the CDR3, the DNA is TGTGCCAGCAGTTTGCGGCGGAATGAGCAGTTCTTC.

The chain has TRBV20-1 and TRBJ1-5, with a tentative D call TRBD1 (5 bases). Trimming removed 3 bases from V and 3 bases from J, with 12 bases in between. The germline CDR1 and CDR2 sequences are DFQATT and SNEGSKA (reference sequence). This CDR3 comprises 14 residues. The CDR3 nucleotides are TGCAGTGCTAGTCTCCAGGGAAACAATCAGCCCCAGCATTTT. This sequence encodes CSASLQGNNQPQHF.

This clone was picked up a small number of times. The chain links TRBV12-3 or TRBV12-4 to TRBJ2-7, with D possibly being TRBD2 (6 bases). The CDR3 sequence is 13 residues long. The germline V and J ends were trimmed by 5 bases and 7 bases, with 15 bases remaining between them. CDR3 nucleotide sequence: TGTGCCAGCAGTCCCGGACCGGCGGGGGAGCAGTACTTC. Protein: CASSPGPAGEQYF.

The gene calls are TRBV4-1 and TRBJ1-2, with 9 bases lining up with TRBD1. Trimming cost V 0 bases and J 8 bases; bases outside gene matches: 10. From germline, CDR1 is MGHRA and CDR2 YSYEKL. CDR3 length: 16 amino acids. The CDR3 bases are TGCGCCAGCAGCCAAGAAAGCAGGGACAGGGCTGGGGGCTACACCTTC. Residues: CASSQESRDRAGGYTF.

Here the CDR3 DNA reads TGTGCCAGCAGTTCACAGGGATTAAGTGGAAACACCATATATTTT. It codes for CASSSQGLSGNTIYF. The chain is built from TRBV6-6 and TRBJ1-3; D is possibly TRBD1 (6 bases). CDR1 is MNHNY, CDR2 SVGAGI, per germline (reference sequence). V was clipped by 4 bases and J by 3 bases, with 13 bases between them. The CDR3 loop spans 15 amino acids.

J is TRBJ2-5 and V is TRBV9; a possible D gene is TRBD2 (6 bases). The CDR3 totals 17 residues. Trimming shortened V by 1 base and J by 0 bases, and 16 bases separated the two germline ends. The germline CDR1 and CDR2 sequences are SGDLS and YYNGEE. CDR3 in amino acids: CASSVSFSGGDQETQYF. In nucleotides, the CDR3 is TGTGCCAGCAGCGTATCATTCTCGGGCGGGGACCAAGAGACCCAGTACTTC. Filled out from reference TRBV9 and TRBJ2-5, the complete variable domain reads DSGVTQTPKHLITATGQRVTLRCSPRSGDLSVYWYQQSLDQGLQFLIQYYNGEERAKGNILERFSAQQFPDLHSELNLSSLELGDSALYFCASSVSFSGGDQETQYFGPGTRLLVL.

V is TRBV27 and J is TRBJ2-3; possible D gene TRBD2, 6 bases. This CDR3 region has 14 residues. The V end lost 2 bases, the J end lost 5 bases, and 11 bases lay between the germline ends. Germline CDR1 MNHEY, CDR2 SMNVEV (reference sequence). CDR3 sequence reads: CASSLVGSLDTQYF. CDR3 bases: TGTGCCAGCAGTTTAGTCGGGAGCTTAGATACGCAGTATTTT.

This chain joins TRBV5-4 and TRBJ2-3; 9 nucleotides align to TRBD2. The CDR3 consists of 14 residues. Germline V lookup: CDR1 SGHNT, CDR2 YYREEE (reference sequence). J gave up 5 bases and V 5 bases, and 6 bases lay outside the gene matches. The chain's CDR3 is CASRSSAGGDTQYF. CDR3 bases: TGTGCCAGCAGATCCTCAGCGGGGGGAGATACGCAGTATTTT. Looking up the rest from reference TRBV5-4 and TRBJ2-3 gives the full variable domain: ETGVTQSPTHLIKTRGQQVTLRCSSQSGHNTVSWYQQALGQGPQFIFQYYREEENGRGNFPPRFSGLQFPNYSSELNVNALELDDSALYLCASRSSAGGDTQYFGPGTRLTVL.

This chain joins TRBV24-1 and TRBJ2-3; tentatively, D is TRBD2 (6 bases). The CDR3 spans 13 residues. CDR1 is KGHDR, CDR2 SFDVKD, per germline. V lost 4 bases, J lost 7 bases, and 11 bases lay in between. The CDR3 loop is CATSEAGLNTQYF. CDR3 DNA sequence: TGTGCCACCAGTGAAGCGGGCTTGAATACGCAGTATTTT.

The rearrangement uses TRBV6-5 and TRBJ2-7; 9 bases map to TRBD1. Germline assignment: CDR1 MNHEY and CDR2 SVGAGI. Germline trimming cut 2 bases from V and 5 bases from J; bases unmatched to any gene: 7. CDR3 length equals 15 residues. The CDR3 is CASSYLTGGPHEQYF. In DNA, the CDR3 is TGTGCCAGCAGTTACCTGACAGGGGGGCCCCACGAGCAGTACTTC.

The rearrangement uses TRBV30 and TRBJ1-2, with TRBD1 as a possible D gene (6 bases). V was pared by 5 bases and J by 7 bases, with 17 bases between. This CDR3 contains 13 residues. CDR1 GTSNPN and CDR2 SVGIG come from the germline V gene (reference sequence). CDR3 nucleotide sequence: TGTGCCTGGGCCCCCGCGGGGGCTATTGGCTACACCTTC. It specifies CAWAPAGAIGYTF.